A single sample is the source of the 20 T cell receptor beta chains below, sequenced in a study of OX40 agonist ivuxolimab in advanced cancers. Here immunoSEQ multiplex PCR was the method, and the copy in TCRdb shows in-frame clones only, minus some. The sample comprises about 89,000 clones, just over 90% of which are singletons, and 0.6% to 0.8% rests with the top ten. Sequences were derived from CD4+ or CD8+ T cells sorted from blood, sampled in a trial of the OX40 agonist ivuxolimab. The origin of the receptors is an adult with an advanced solid tumor such as melanoma, head and neck, liver or kidney cancer.

The rearrangement links TRBV11-3 to TRBJ1-1, with a weak D call TRBD1 (5 bases). CDR3 length: 13 amino acids. Trimming left V 5 bases short and J 4 bases short, with 11 bases between. CDR1 is SGHNT and CDR2 is YENEEA in the germline V gene. CDR3 region: CASSPQGFTEAFF. The CDR3 nucleotides are TGTGCCAGCAGCCCCCAGGGATTCACTGAAGCTTTCTTT.

The chain employs TRBV7-9 and TRBJ2-5; the D is unclear. Germline CDR1 reads SEHNR; CDR2 reads FQNEAQ (reference sequence). This CDR3 is built from 13 residues. With 8 bases removed from V and 2 bases from J, the gap between germline ends came to 12 bases. The CDR3, as DNA: TGTGCCAGCCACATTATGGGACAAGAGACCCAGTACTTC. Its protein is CASHIMGQETQYF. Variable domain in full (rest from reference TRBV7-9 and TRBJ2-5): DTGVSQNPRHKITKRGQNVTFRCDPISEHNRLYWYRQTLGQGPEFLTYFQNEAQLEKSRLLSDRFSAERPKGSFSTLEIQRTEQGDSAMYLCASHIMGQETQYFGPGTRLLVL.

A remark on this clone: No DNA is shown, since the ends of the CDR3 on it are uncertain; the CDR3 is the one TCRdb lists. CDR3 amino acids: CASSLDLDGILARDTEAFF. The chain uses TRBV5-1 and TRBJ1-1. Germline loops: CDR1 SGHRS, CDR2 YFSETQ. The CDR3 length equals 19 residues, ends included.

The chain recombines TRBV27 with TRBJ2-7; D uncertain. Germline CDR1 and CDR2: MNHEY and SMNVEV (reference sequence). There are 15 residues in the CDR3. Trimming shortened V by 7 bases and J by 3 bases, and 19 bases separated the two germline ends. CDR3 sequence reads: CASTFNMALHYEQYF. In DNA, the CDR3 is TGTGCCAGCACCTTCAATATGGCCTTACACTACGAGCAGTACTTC.

This chain connects TRBV30 to TRBJ2-3, with 7 bases matching TRBD1. This CDR3 region has 15 residues. Trimming took 5 bases from V and 1 from J; bases not matched to a gene: 9. Germline CDR1 is GTSNPN and CDR2 is SVGIG (reference sequence). This CDR3 is CAWVTGYGGTDTQYF. In DNA form, the CDR3 reads TGTGCCTGGGTGACAGGGTATGGGGGCACAGATACGCAGTATTTT. The variable domain in full, with the rest retrieved from reference TRBV30 and TRBJ2-3, is SQTIHQWPATLVQPVGSPLSLECTVEGTSNPNLYWYRQAAGRGLQLLFYSVGIGQISSEVPQNLSASRPQDRQFILSSKKLLLSDSGFYLCAWVTGYGGTDTQYFGPGTRLTVL.

This chain links TRBV29-1 with TRBJ2-3, with 14 bases aligning to TRBD2. This CDR3 region has 15 residues. The V and J ends lost 4 bases and 6 bases, in that order; junction bases with no gene match: 6. CDR1 SQVTM and CDR2 ANQGSEA come from the germline V gene. CDR3 sequence reads: CSVAGLAGVRDTQYF. The CDR3 bases are TGCAGCGTTGCGGGACTAGCGGGAGTGCGCGATACGCAGTATTTT.

This chain connects TRBV19 to TRBJ2-7; 7 bases are shared with TRBD1. Per the germline V gene, CDR1 is LNHDA and CDR2 is SQIVND (reference sequence). The V and J ends lost 6 bases and 4 bases, in that order; junction bases with no gene match: 9. The CDR3 sequence is 14 residues long. This CDR3 is CASSSGQSEYEQYF. The CDR3 DNA reads TGTGCCAGTAGCTCGGGACAGTCGGAATACGAGCAGTACTTC.

The CDR3 loop reads CASSPSGGVYEQYF. The CDR3 region has the DNA TGTGCCAGCTCACCTAGCGGGGGAGTCTACGAGCAGTACTTC. The chain joins TRBV18 to TRBJ2-7, with 9 bases fitting TRBD2. J was trimmed by 3 bases and V by 3 bases; bases with no gene match: 3. The CDR3 totals 14 residues. The V gene's germline CDR1 is KGHSH and CDR2 LQKENI.

The rearrangement joins TRBV19 to TRBJ1-3; TRBD1 might be the D (5 bases). The germline V gene encodes CDR1 LNHDA and CDR2 SQIVND (reference sequence). The CDR3 contains 17 residues. V was shortened by 3 bases and J by 0 bases, with 15 bases between the two germline ends. The chain's CDR3 is CASSMIRDVTSGNTIYF. As DNA, the CDR3 is TGTGCCAGTAGTATGATCCGGGACGTGACCTCTGGAAACACCATATATTTT.

The chain carries TRBV5-6 and TRBJ1-5, with D tentatively TRBD1 (5 bases). V was clipped by 6 bases and J by 2 bases, with 12 bases between them. CDR3 length equals 14 residues. Looked up from germline, CDR1 is SGHDT and CDR2 is YYEEEE. In DNA form, the CDR3 reads TGTGCCAGCACCCGGCGGGGGGGCAATCAGCCCCAGCATTTT. Translated: CASTRRGGNQPQHF.

V is TRBV7-2 and J is TRBJ1-1; 8 bases align to TRBD1. V lost 3 bases, J lost 4 bases, and 1 base stayed unmatched. From germline, CDR1 is SGHTA and CDR2 FQGNSA. This CDR3 spans 13 amino acids. CDR3 nucleotides: TGTGCCAGCAGCTTTGACAGGGGCACTGAAGCTTTCTTT. Translated, it gives CASSFDRGTEAFF.

This clone was seen more than once but under ten times. The chain recombines TRBV7-2 with TRBJ2-7, with D uncertain. This CDR3 is 13 amino acids long. V lost 2 bases and J 4 bases, leaving 9 bases between the germline ends. CDR1 and CDR2 from the germline V gene are SGHTA and FQGNSA. The CDR3, as DNA: TGTGCCAGCAGCTTATTCCAACAGTACGAGCAGTACTTC. It is translated as CASSLFQQYEQYF.

V and J are TRBV28 and TRBJ2-7; 7 bases agree with TRBD2. Trimming cost V 6 bases and J 4 bases; bases outside gene matches: 18. This CDR3 is built from 17 residues. Per the germline V gene, CDR1 is MDHEN and CDR2 is SYDVKM. DNA for the CDR3: TGTGCCAGCAGCCCCTTGGGGGGGGAGGGCCCCCGTTACGAGCAGTACTTC. Protein sequence: CASSPLGGEGPRYEQYF. The full variable domain, in which reference TRBV28 and TRBJ2-7 provide the parts outside the CDR3, is DVKVTQSSRYLVKRTGEKVFLECVQDMDHENMFWYRQDPGLGLRLIYFSYDVKMKEKGDIPEGYSVSREKKERFSLILESASTNQTSMYLCASSPLGGEGPRYEQYFGPGTRLTVT.

The chain recombines TRBV2 with TRBJ2-5, with D tentatively TRBD2 (6 bases). Trimming shortened V by 8 bases and J by 3 bases, and 13 bases separated the two germline ends. CDR1 and CDR2 from the germline V gene are SNHLY and FYNNEI. This CDR3 is 13 amino acids long. The CDR3 loop is CASSGTAKETQYF. The CDR3 DNA reads TGTGCCAGCTCCGGGACTGCGAAAGAGACCCAGTACTTC.

This sequence joins TRBV28 and TRBJ1-1; maybe TRBD1 (6 bases). This CDR3 is built from 16 residues. Per germline, CDR1 MDHEN and CDR2 SYDVKM. Trimming shortened V by 5 bases and J by 5 bases, and 21 bases separated the two germline ends. The CDR3: CASSLRRTGQRTEAFF. CDR3 DNA: TGTGCCAGCAGTCTTCGACGTACAGGGCAGCGGACTGAAGCTTTCTTT.

V and J are TRBV11-2 and TRBJ1-1, with 8 bases aligning to TRBD1. V was clipped by 1 base and J by 10 bases; unmatched bases: 14. The CDR3 is 16 residues long. Germline lookup yields CDR1 SGHAT and CDR2 FQNNGV. CDR3 sequence: CASSLVMGPGQGGAFF. The CDR3, as DNA: TGTGCCAGCAGCTTAGTAATGGGACCTGGACAGGGTGGAGCTTTCTTT.

The chain is built from TRBV5-1 and TRBJ1-2; TRBD1 aligns across 7 bases. CDR1 and CDR2 from the germline V gene are SGHRS and YFSETQ. The ends lost 0 bases at V and 6 bases at J; junction bases unmatched: 11. The length of the CDR3 is 16 residues. The CDR3 region has the DNA TGCGCCAGCAGCTTGGGACAAGGGGGCGCGGATAATGGCTACACCTTC. It translates to CASSLGQGGADNGYTF.

The chain links TRBV6-5 to TRBJ1-1, with D perhaps matching TRBD1 (5 bases). CDR3 length: 15 amino acids. In germline, CDR1 is MNHEY, CDR2 SVGAGI. The V end lost 2 bases, the J end lost 5 bases, and 15 bases lay between the germline ends. CDR3 loop: CASSYGVGPGTEAFF. Written as DNA, the CDR3 is TGTGCCAGCAGTTACGGGGTGGGGCCGGGAACTGAAGCTTTCTTT.

The chain joins TRBV5-4 to TRBJ1-2; perhaps TRBD1 as D (5 bases). Germline-derived CDR1 and CDR2 are SGHNT and YYREEE (reference sequence). The ends were cut back, 0 bases at V and 3 bases at J, with 9 bases in the middle. The CDR3 extends over 14 amino acids. The CDR3 sequence is CASSLGQTDYGYTF. DNA of the CDR3: TGTGCCAGCAGCTTGGGACAGACTGACTATGGCTACACCTTC.

The V call is TRBV19, the J call TRBJ2-3; 10 nucleotides line up with TRBD2. This CDR3 contains 13 residues. The V gene end was trimmed by 6 bases and the J gene end by 6 bases; junction bases not matched to a gene: 3. Per the germline V gene, CDR1 is LNHDA and CDR2 is SQIVND (reference sequence). CDR3 DNA: TGTGCCAGTAGAACTAGCGGGGATGATACGCAGTATTTT. Translation gives CASRTSGDDTQYF.